What follows are 30 T cell receptor beta chains derived from one specimen sequenced in a study of CD8+ T cells in alopecia areata. It was cDNA, reverse transcribed from extracted RNA, that served as the sequencing template. Sequencing used immunoSEQ multiplex PCR; TCRdb keeps in-frame clones, though not all of them. The sample consists of 250,000 or so clones, about two thirds of them appearing once. The material sequenced was CD4+ T cells sorted from blood, taken at week 0. The receptors derive from a human donor with alopecia areata.

V and J are TRBV29-1 and TRBJ2-2; possibly TRBD1 for D (6 bases). CDR3 length: 14 residues. The germline CDR1 and CDR2 sequences are SQVTM and ANQGSEA. Deletions cut 3 bases from V and 1 base from J, with 9 bases between. CDR3 amino acids: CSVDGRGNTGELFF. In DNA form, the CDR3 reads TGCAGCGTTGACGGCAGGGGGAACACCGGGGAGCTGTTTTTT.

This clone appeared a single time. The chain has TRBV5-1 and TRBJ2-1; perhaps TRBD1 as D (5 bases). Trimming took off 0 bases at V and 3 bases at J, with 10 bases between the two ends. Germline V gene sequence: CDR1 SGHRS, CDR2 YFSETQ. There are 15 residues in the CDR3. The DNA of the CDR3 is TGCGCCAGCAGCTTGGTGGTGACAGACTACAATGAGCAGTTCTTC. As protein: CASSLVVTDYNEQFF.

The CDR3 DNA reads TGTGCCAGTAGTATAAGTGGCACGCTAGCCAAAAACATTCAGTACTTC. Its translation is CASSISGTLAKNIQYF. The chain links TRBV19 to TRBJ2-4; no clear D. CDR1 and CDR2 from the germline V gene are LNHDA and SQIVND (reference sequence). CDR3 length: 16 amino acids. V lost 2 bases to trimming and J lost 0 bases, with 11 bases between them.

The V and J genes are TRBV19 and TRBJ2-1; 9 bases match TRBD1. V was clipped by 7 bases and J by 4 bases; unmatched bases: 5. This CDR3 has 14 amino acids. Germline CDR1 reads LNHDA; CDR2 reads SQIVND (reference sequence). The CDR3 coding sequence is TGTGCCAGTAAAGGGACAGGGATATACAATGAGCAGTTCTTC. Residues: CASKGTGIYNEQFF.

The gene calls are TRBV29-1 and TRBJ2-5, with unresolved D. There are 12 residues in the CDR3. Germline-derived CDR1 and CDR2 are SQVTM and ANQGSEA. Trimming removed 7 bases from V and 5 bases from J, with 14 bases in between. DNA for the CDR3: TGCAGCGCTAAGGCCCTCGGGGAGACCCAGTACTTC. This codes for CSAKALGETQYF.

The rearrangement joins TRBV5-1 to TRBJ1-1; D ambiguous. V was pared by 4 bases and J by 0 bases, with 13 bases between. CDR1 is SGHRS, CDR2 YFSETQ, per germline. There are 15 residues in the CDR3. CDR3 DNA: TGCGCCAGCAGCGGAGGACGGACTATGAACACTGAAGCTTTCTTT. Translating it yields CASSGGRTMNTEAFF. Combining the CDR3 with reference TRBV5-1 and TRBJ1-1 gives the whole variable domain KAGVTQTPRYLIKTRGQQVTLSCSPISGHRSVSWYQQTPGQGLQFLFEYFSETQRNKGNFPGRFSGRQFSNSRSEMNVSTLELGDSALYLCASSGGRTMNTEAFFGQGTRLTVV.

This clone was picked up one time. The CDR3 here is CASSLVGQGASYEQYF. The CDR3 DNA is TGCGCCAGCAGCTTGGTTGGACAGGGAGCCAGTTACGAGCAGTACTTC. The V call is TRBV5-1, the J call TRBJ2-7; 8 bases align to TRBD1. This CDR3 has 16 residues. Losses at the gene ends were 0 bases for V and 4 bases for J; bases not matched to a gene: 9. Germline assignment: CDR1 SGHRS and CDR2 YFSETQ. The entire variable domain, with the rest obtained from reference TRBV5-1 and TRBJ2-7, is as follows: KAGVTQTPRYLIKTRGQQVTLSCSPISGHRSVSWYQQTPGQGLQFLFEYFSETQRNKGNFPGRFSGRQFSNSRSEMNVSTLELGDSALYLCASSLVGQGASYEQYFGPGTRLTVT.

The table lists this clone with a few counts. V and J are TRBV18 and TRBJ1-5; D is uncertain. Germline loops: CDR1 KGHSH, CDR2 LQKENI. The CDR3 spans 16 residues. Trimming removed 1 base from V and 2 bases from J, with 12 bases in between. The CDR3 protein is CASSPLGGFGNQPQHF. The CDR3 nucleotides read TGTGCCAGCTCACCACTAGGCGGGTTTGGCAATCAGCCCCAGCATTTT.

The chain couples TRBV25-1 to TRBJ2-7; TRBD1 agrees at 7 bases. Germline V CDR1 and CDR2: MGHDK, SYGVNS. There are 12 residues in the CDR3. V was clipped by 8 bases and J by 7 bases; unmatched bases: 8. The CDR3, as DNA: TGTGCCAGCCAAAAGGGGGCCGATGAGCAGTACTTC. Protein sequence: CASQKGADEQYF.

The genes are TRBV27 and TRBJ1-6, with D unclear. Per the germline V gene, CDR1 is MNHEY and CDR2 is SMNVEV (reference sequence). With 1 base removed from V and 7 bases from J, the gap between germline ends came to 11 bases. This CDR3 contains 15 residues. The CDR3 loop reads CASSLYQDLNSPLHF. CDR3 DNA sequence: TGTGCCAGCAGTTTATATCAGGATCTCAATTCACCCCTCCACTTT.

The chain recombines TRBV30 with TRBJ1-2; no clear D gene. The V end was cut by 1 base, the J end by 4 bases, with 13 bases between. The CDR3 is 14 residues long. Per germline, CDR1 GTSNPN and CDR2 SVGIG (reference sequence). The CDR3 region has the DNA TGTGCCTGGAGTGAAAGGGCAGTCATCTATGGCTACACCTTC. Protein sequence: CAWSERAVIYGYTF.

This clone was detected once. V usage is TRBV29-1 and J usage is TRBJ2-5, with TRBD2 matching over 11 bases. Germline CDR1 reads SQVTM; CDR2 reads ANQGSEA. V gave up 8 bases and J gave up 6 bases; unmatched junction bases: 11. This CDR3 region has 14 residues. The DNA of the CDR3 is TGCAGCATGCGACTAGCGGGGCCGCGTCAGACCCAGTACTTC. Translating gives CSMRLAGPRQTQYF.

As to this clone: The identical CDR3 is also encoded by other nucleotide sequences in the sample. The CDR3, as DNA: TGTGCCAGCTCACCACGGGAGACCCAGTACTTC. Translating gives CASSPRETQYF. The rearrangement links TRBV18 to TRBJ2-5; the D is unclear. The V gene's germline CDR1 is KGHSH and CDR2 LQKENI. CDR3 length: 11 residues. V was cut by 1 base and J by 5 bases, with 2 bases left in between.

Concerning this clone: The same CDR3 also results from other DNA sequences found in this sample. This chain joins TRBV6-5 and TRBJ2-5; 13 bases align to TRBD2. The V gene end was trimmed by 7 bases and the J gene end by 7 bases; junction bases not matched to a gene: 3. The CDR3 length is 13 residues. Germline-derived CDR1 and CDR2 are MNHEY and SVGAGI. The CDR3 region has the DNA TGTGCCAGCACTGGACTAGCGGGAGCGACCCAGTACTTC. Its translation is CASTGLAGATQYF.

The chain carries TRBV5-1 and TRBJ2-3; tentatively, D is TRBD1 or TRBD2 (5 bases each). V shed 4 bases and J shed 4 bases, with 13 bases lying between them. The germline gives CDR1 SGHRS, CDR2 YFSETQ. There are 14 residues in the CDR3. This chain's CDR3 is CASSLGPRADTQYF. CDR3 bases: TGCGCCAGCAGCCTGGGACCTCGGGCAGATACGCAGTATTTT.

With respect to this clone: Other DNA sequences in the same sample also yield this CDR3. The chain couples TRBV11-2 to TRBJ2-3; D might be TRBD1 (5 bases). With 1 base removed from V and 3 bases from J, the gap between germline ends came to 5 bases. This CDR3 has 13 residues. Per the germline V gene, CDR1 is SGHAT and CDR2 is FQNNGV. In nucleotides, the CDR3 is TGTGCCAGCAGCTTAGCAGGGACAGATACGCAGTATTTT. This codes for CASSLAGTDTQYF.

The chain employs TRBV5-1 and TRBJ2-1; tentatively, D is TRBD2 (6 bases). Germline loops: CDR1 SGHRS, CDR2 YFSETQ. This CDR3 has 15 amino acids. V dropped 5 bases and J dropped 0 bases, with 12 bases sitting between them. Written as DNA, the CDR3 is TGCGCCAGCAGGCGGACTATGAGCTCCTACAATGAGCAGTTCTTC. Translated, it gives CASRRTMSSYNEQFF.

CDR3 residues: CSVPGTGGFDGYTF. CDR3 coding DNA: TGCAGCGTTCCCGGGACAGGGGGCTTTGATGGCTACACCTTC. The chain combines TRBV29-1 with TRBJ1-2; 12 nucleotides match TRBD1. The CDR3 runs 14 residues. Germline CDR1 and CDR2: SQVTM and ANQGSEA. J gave up 6 bases and V 5 bases, and 7 bases lay outside the gene matches.

This clone is a singleton in its sample. The chain links TRBV29-1 to TRBJ1-3; the D is unclear. The V gene lost 1 base and the J gene lost 8 bases, with 3 bases spanning the gap. This CDR3 comprises 10 residues. Germline values: CDR1 SQVTM, CDR2 ANQGSEA. The CDR3: CSVEGDTIYF. In nucleotides, the CDR3 is TGCAGCGTTGAAGGGGACACCATATATTTT.

The chain has TRBV11-2 and TRBJ2-5; possibly TRBD2 for D (7 bases). The CDR3 has 17 residues. V was shortened by 5 bases and J by 0 bases, with 19 bases between the two germline ends. CDR1 SGHAT and CDR2 FQNNGV come from the germline V gene. CDR3 sequence: CASSPTGGPTYQETQYF. For the CDR3, the DNA is TGTGCCAGCAGCCCAACGGGGGGCCCTACGTACCAAGAGACCCAGTACTTC.

A few counts support this clone. Other DNA sequences of this sample code for an identical CDR3. The V call is TRBV29-1, the J call TRBJ2-3, with unresolved D. CDR1 and CDR2 (germline): SQVTM, ANQGSEA. Trimming cost V 4 bases and J 6 bases, with 2 bases left between them. This CDR3 has 9 amino acids. CDR3 in amino acids: CSVADTQYF. The CDR3 region has the DNA TGCAGCGTTGCCGATACGCAGTATTTT.

The rearrangement uses TRBV29-1 and TRBJ2-2, with D perhaps matching TRBD2 (6 bases). CDR1 SQVTM and CDR2 ANQGSEA come from the germline V gene. V was pared by 4 bases and J by 3 bases, with 9 bases between. The CDR3 sequence is 13 residues long. The CDR3 DNA reads TGCAGCGTTGGTAGGGAGGACACCGGGGAGCTGTTTTTT. It translates to CSVGREDTGELFF.

V is TRBV27 and J is TRBJ1-2; D remains ambiguous. The ends were cut back, 0 bases at V and 2 bases at J, with 4 bases in the middle. Germline lookup yields CDR1 MNHEY and CDR2 SMNVEV (reference sequence). The CDR3 spans 13 residues. The CDR3 bases are TGTGCCAGCAGTTTATCGGAAAACTATGGCTACACCTTC. It yields the protein CASSLSENYGYTF.

The chain carries TRBV25-1 and TRBJ1-6, with 7 bases aligning to TRBD1. This CDR3 comprises 15 residues. Germline V lookup: CDR1 MGHDK, CDR2 SYGVNS. The junction had 5 bases not matched to a gene; V was cut back by 5 bases and J by 4 bases. Here the CDR3 DNA reads TGTGCCAGCAGTCACCAGGGGGGTTATAATTCACCCCTCCACTTT. Translating gives CASSHQGGYNSPLHF.

The V call is TRBV30, the J call TRBJ1-6; weak D call: TRBD1 (5 bases). CDR1 GTSNPN and CDR2 SVGIG come from the germline V gene (reference sequence). This CDR3 contains 13 residues. V shed 5 bases and J shed 6 bases, with 11 bases lying between them. The CDR3 loop reads CAWAGRINSPLHF. The CDR3 DNA reads as TGTGCCTGGGCGGGACGGATTAATTCACCCCTCCACTTT.

This chain links TRBV4-1 with TRBJ2-3; 13 bases agree with TRBD2. J lost 0 bases, V lost 1 base, and 4 bases had no gene match. The V gene's germline CDR1 is MGHRA and CDR2 YSYEKL. This CDR3 spans 18 amino acids. The CDR3 bases are TGCGCCAGCAGCCAAGCACTAGCGGGGGGGCCGAGCACAGATACGCAGTATTTT. Its protein is CASSQALAGGPSTDTQYF.

This clone was recorded a few times. The V and J genes are TRBV29-1 and TRBJ2-1; no clear D gene. The CDR3 is 12 residues long. Germline values: CDR1 SQVTM, CDR2 ANQGSEA. Trimming removed 3 bases from V and 8 bases from J, with 11 bases in between. Written as DNA, the CDR3 is TGCAGCGTTGAGGGAACTTCCGATGAGCAGTTCTTC. Protein: CSVEGTSDEQFF.

V usage is TRBV7-3 and J usage is TRBJ1-1; a possible D gene is TRBD1 (6 bases). V was pared by 5 bases and J by 0 bases, with 7 bases between. The germline CDR1 and CDR2 sequences are SGHTA and FQGTGA. This CDR3 has 13 residues. DNA for the CDR3: TGTGCCAGCAGCCGGGACATGAACACTGAAGCTTTCTTT. As protein: CASSRDMNTEAFF.

This clone was counted once. The sample contains more than one DNA sequence encoding this CDR3. This chain links TRBV29-1 with TRBJ2-2; no clear D. Trimming removed 4 bases from V and 2 bases from J, with 8 bases in between. CDR1 is SQVTM, CDR2 ANQGSEA, per germline. The CDR3 runs to 13 residues. The CDR3 here is CSVVPENTGELFF. In nucleotides, the CDR3 is TGCAGCGTTGTCCCTGAAAACACCGGGGAGCTGTTTTTT.

The chain has TRBV30 and TRBJ1-2; no reliable D call. This CDR3 has 13 residues. CDR1 is GTSNPN and CDR2 is SVGIG in the germline V gene (reference sequence). V was trimmed by 4 bases and J by 6 bases, leaving 15 bases between them. CDR3 protein: CAWIGEGSNGYTF. CDR3 nucleotide sequence: TGTGCCTGGATAGGTGAAGGGTCGAATGGCTACACCTTC.